This T cell receptor beta chain was recorded in a study of cytomegalovirus exposure and HLA in healthy donors. Study background: The approximately 110 validation repertoires used a platform that matched the one used for the 666 first-cohort repertoires, as a later analysis reported.

Assay: immunoSEQ multiplex PCR; the TCRdb copy retains only in-frame clones and omits some. The table has about 250,000 clones, about 83% seen once. The V gene end was trimmed by 1 base and the J gene end by 4 bases; junction bases not matched to a gene: 10. CDR1 is SQVTM, CDR2 ANQGSEA, per germline. This CDR3 has 17 residues. Source material: PBMCs. The source is a young man in good health and CMV-seronegative. This chain uses TRBV29-1 with TRBJ2-2, with 9 bases lining up with TRBD1. The CDR3 loop is CSVEVAGQGRTTGELFF. CDR3 DNA sequence: TGCAGCGTTGAAGTTGCAGGACAGGGGAGGACCACCGGGGAGCTGTTTTTT.